Below, 26 T cell receptor beta chains from the same sample are listed, as sequenced in a study of T cells in Graves' hyperthyroidism and ophthalmopathy. From RNA transcripts, TCR beta CDR3 regions were amplified. RT-PCR in the first round (using the HTBI primer set) targeted the TCR CDR3. TCRdb analysed the multiplex PCR reads with MiXCR anew, one entry per CDR3 protein. The repertoire has approximately 420,000 distinct CDR3 sequences, more than 13% of them found once; the top ten carry 32%. The sequencing input was blood. The receptors were gathered from a woman aged 25 to 45 with Graves' hyperthyroidism.

This chain links TRBV7-9 with TRBJ1-1; 11 bases align to TRBD1. Per the germline V gene, CDR1 is SEHNR and CDR2 is FQNEAQ (reference sequence). The CDR3 length is 17 residues. The V segment lost 5 bases and the J segment 1 base; nucleotides outside the gene matches: 9. The DNA for the CDR3 is TGTGCCAGCAGCCCCCCGGGACAGGGGGTCGGGAACACTGAAGCTTTCTTT. Amino acid sequence: CASSPPGQGVGNTEAFF.

Regarding this clonotype: A much larger clone differs by one base, so this may be a read error. The genes are TRBV11-2 and TRBJ1-1; D perhaps matches TRBD1 (6 bases). The CDR3 covers 17 residues. The germline V and J ends were trimmed by 2 bases and 1 base, with 17 bases remaining between them. The V gene's germline CDR1 is SGHAT and CDR2 FQNNGV. The CDR3 here is CASSLMRTVNTNTEAFF. The CDR3 DNA reads as TGTGCCAGCAGCTTAATGAGGACAGTGAACACGAACACTGAAGCTTTCTTT.

This clonotype was seen many times. The chain couples TRBV14 to TRBJ1-2, with 7 bases that match TRBD1. The CDR3 loop spans 16 amino acids. Germline assignment: CDR1 SGHDN and CDR2 FVKESK. The V segment lost 4 bases and the J segment 1 base; nucleotides outside the gene matches: 9. CDR3 residues: CASSPLTGTVNYGYTF. The DNA for the CDR3 is TGTGCCAGCAGCCCACTGACCGGGACAGTTAACTATGGCTACACCTTC.

There are a few counts of this clonotype. J is TRBJ2-7 and V is TRBV7-3; 8 bases fit TRBD2. The CDR3 consists of 14 residues. Germline V gene lookup returns CDR1 SGHTA and CDR2 FQGTGA. Trimming removed 5 bases from V and 7 bases from J; junction bases left unmatched: 10. CDR3 coding DNA: TGTGCCAGCAGCCACCGAGCGGGAGTGGGGGAGCAGTACTTC. Amino acid sequence: CASSHRAGVGEQYF.

This clonotype was seen repeatedly, ten times or more. The chain links TRBV27 to TRBJ2-1; no definite D call. The CDR3 totals 12 residues. Germline-derived CDR1 and CDR2 are MNHEY and SMNVEV (reference sequence). V lost 4 bases, J lost 9 bases, and 10 bases lay in between. The CDR3 is CASSYLLGEQFF. DNA for the CDR3: TGTGCCAGCAGTTACCTGTTGGGTGAGCAGTTCTTC.

A note on this clonotype: A read error may explain this, as a much larger clone is one base away. The chain has TRBV18 and TRBJ2-1; the match to TRBD1 covers 7 bases. CDR1 and CDR2 from the germline V gene are KGHSH and LQKENI. This CDR3 has 16 amino acids. Trimming took 2 bases from V and 9 from J; bases not matched to a gene: 13. The CDR3 DNA reads TGTGCCAGCTCACCAGGAGTAGGGGGCGAGGGTAGTGAGCAGTTCTTC. It is translated as CASSPGVGGEGSEQFF.

This clonotype was recorded a few times. At one boundary the junction diverges from the germline segment, which might be a read error. V gene TRBV7-7 combines with J gene TRBJ2-1; 7 bases match TRBD1. The CDR3 runs to 16 residues. Germline-derived CDR1 and CDR2 are SSHAT and FNYEAQ (reference sequence). The CDR3 DNA is TGTGCTAGCAGCCTCAACCCGCAGGGGGTGAACCAGAAGCAGTTCTTC. It translates to CASSLNPQGVNQKQFF.

In this sample, this clonotype turned up a few times. This sequence joins TRBV19 and TRBJ2-7; the match to TRBD2 covers 9 bases. The germline CDR1 and CDR2 sequences are LNHDA and SQIVND (reference sequence). The CDR3 has 17 residues. V dropped 8 bases and J dropped 2; count of bases not matched to a gene: 16. Written as DNA, the CDR3 is TGTGCCAGTTCCTCCCTCGCGAGGCTAGCGGGGCCCTACGAGCAGTACTTC. Its protein product is CASSSLARLAGPYEQYF.

A remark on this clonotype: Relative to the germline gene, one junction end is altered; a read error may explain this. J is TRBJ2-7 and V is TRBV25-1, with TRBD1 as a possible D gene (5 bases). The CDR3 is made up of 14 amino acids. Germline V gene data show CDR1 as MGHDK and CDR2 as SYGVNS. The DNA of the CDR3 is TGTGCCGGCAGTGAAACAGGTGTAACCTACGAGCAGTACTTC. Residues: CAGSETGVTYEQYF.

This clonotype was found a few times. The genes are TRBV6-6 and TRBJ2-2; no clear D gene. This CDR3 spans 15 amino acids. Between the trimmed V and J ends, which lost 1 base and 6 bases, there was a span of 12 bases. In germline, CDR1 is MNHNY, CDR2 SVGAGI (reference sequence). CDR3 amino acids: CASSYLNAGAGELFF. The CDR3 DNA is TGTGCCAGCAGTTACTTAAACGCTGGGGCCGGGGAGCTGTTTTTT.

The genes are TRBV20-1 and TRBJ2-5; maybe TRBD2 (7 bases). Trimming took 1 base from V and 5 from J, leaving 14 bases between them. The CDR3 totals 14 residues. Germline V gene lookup returns CDR1 DFQATT and CDR2 SNEGSKA (reference sequence). The CDR3 loop reads CSARARGGVETQYF. The CDR3 DNA sequence: TGCAGTGCTAGAGCCAGAGGGGGGGTGGAGACCCAGTACTTC.

This clonotype was observed many times. The genes are TRBV9 and TRBJ2-1, with 12 nucleotides matching TRBD2. V shed 0 bases, J shed 7 bases, and the junction held 2 bases outside the gene matches. Germline V lookup: CDR1 SGDLS, CDR2 YYNGEE. The CDR3 contains 15 residues. CDR3 nucleotide sequence: TGTGCCAGCAGCGTAGGGCTAGCGGGAGGGAATGAGCAGTTCTTC. Protein: CASSVGLAGGNEQFF.

This clonotype was observed at least ten times. The genes are TRBV3-1 and TRBJ1-5, with D possibly matching TRBD1 (6 bases). The germline CDR1 and CDR2 sequences are LGHDT and YNNKEL (reference sequence). CDR3 size: 21 residues. Trimming removed 1 base from V and 0 bases from J, with 25 bases in between. CDR3 protein: CASSQAPLPGEGSYSNQPQHF. The CDR3 DNA follows: TGTGCCAGCAGCCAAGCCCCCCTCCCAGGGGAGGGCTCCTATAGCAATCAGCCCCAGCATTTT.

This clonotype was seen at least ten times. The chain's CDR3 is CASSQESSLEVSGVAFF. CDR3 in DNA: TGCGCCAGCAGCCAAGAGTCATCCTTAGAAGTGAGTGGGGTAGCTTTCTTT. The rearrangement links TRBV4-1 to TRBJ1-1; D is unresolved. Looked up from germline, CDR1 is MGHRA and CDR2 is YSYEKL. The CDR3 is 17 residues long. Trimming stripped 0 bases from V and 10 bases from J, with 24 bases between.

The chain recombines TRBV7-8 with TRBJ2-7; D gene unclear. V was clipped by 0 bases and J by 1 base, with 7 bases between them. CDR1 is SGHVS, CDR2 FQNEAQ, per germline. This CDR3 is built from 14 residues. The CDR3 DNA sequence: TGTGCCAGCAGCTTAGCCCACAGTTCCTACGAGCAGTACTTC. Protein sequence: CASSLAHSSYEQYF.

The chain recombines TRBV3-1 with TRBJ1-2; D is unresolved. V lost 1 base and J lost 5, with 14 bases in between. CDR1 is LGHDT and CDR2 is YNNKEL in the germline V gene (reference sequence). CDR3 length equals 15 residues. The CDR3 is CASSQGVVGSYGYTF. The CDR3 coding sequence is TGTGCCAGCAGCCAAGGGGTGGTAGGTTCTTATGGCTACACCTTC.

This clonotype was seen ten or more times. The V call is TRBV15, the J call TRBJ2-7; TRBD1 matches 7 bases. Trimming took 1 base from V and 0 from J; bases not matched to a gene: 6. The CDR3 consists of 16 residues. Germline V gives CDR1 LNHNV, CDR2 YYDKDF (reference sequence). The CDR3 reads CATSRARQGGSYEQYF. The DNA for the CDR3 is TGTGCCACCAGCAGAGCGAGACAGGGTGGCTCCTACGAGCAGTACTTC.

This clonotype has at least ten counts. J is TRBJ2-1 and V is TRBV6-1, with D possibly matching TRBD2 (6 bases). The CDR3 is 16 amino acids. V lost 6 bases and J 10 bases, leaving 25 bases between the germline ends. Germline V CDR1 and CDR2: MNHNS, SASEGT. In nucleotides, the CDR3 is TGTGCCAGCAGGTTGGGACCGGGAGTCGAAGCAAGGGAGCAGTTCTTC. Amino acids: CASRLGPGVEAREQFF.

This clonotype was seen many times. This sequence joins TRBV11-2 and TRBJ2-1, with 11 bases fitting TRBD2. V shed 2 bases, J shed 7 bases, and the junction held 1 base outside the gene matches. This CDR3 is 14 amino acids long. The germline V gene encodes CDR1 SGHAT and CDR2 FQNNGV. The CDR3 DNA is TGTGCCAGCAGCTTAACTAGCGGGAGTAATGAGCAGTTCTTC. Translating it yields CASSLTSGSNEQFF.

A few counts support this clonotype. The J gene is TRBJ1-2, the V gene TRBV6-2 or TRBV6-3; maybe TRBD1 (6 bases). Germline V gives CDR1 MNHEY, CDR2 SVGEGT. The CDR3 consists of 11 residues. The V gene lost 5 bases and the J gene lost 14 bases, with 15 bases spanning the gap. The CDR3 DNA is TGTGCCAGCAGTCGGGACACATCCACGACCTTC. This encodes CASSRDTSTTF.

The table lists this clonotype with many counts. This rearrangement joins TRBV2 to TRBJ1-3; 7 bases match TRBD1. With 6 bases clipped from V and 0 bases from J, the junction kept 14 bases outside the gene matches. Germline lookup yields CDR1 SNHLY and CDR2 FYNNEI. This CDR3 has 18 amino acids. The CDR3 coding sequence is TGTGCCAGCAGGACCATCCCGGGACAGCGAGTCTCTGGAAACACCATATATTTT. Protein sequence: CASRTIPGQRVSGNTIYF. The whole variable domain, remainder taken from reference TRBV2 and TRBJ1-3, is EPEVTQTPSHQVTQMGQEVILRCVPISNHLYFYWYRQILGQKVEFLVSFYNNEISEKSEIFDDQFSVERPDGSNFTLKIRSTKLEDSAMYFCASRTIPGQRVSGNTIYFGEGSWLTVV.

There are many counts of this clonotype. V usage is TRBV7-2 and J usage is TRBJ2-1; TRBD2 aligns across 11 bases. CDR3 length: 14 amino acids. The V and J ends lost 4 bases and 11 bases, in that order; junction bases with no gene match: 7. The germline CDR1 and CDR2 sequences are SGHTA and FQGNSA. CDR3 sequence: CASSSSLAGGKQFF. DNA of the CDR3: TGTGCCAGCAGCTCTTCATTAGCGGGAGGGAAGCAGTTCTTC. The complete variable domain, with remaining parts taken from reference TRBV7-2 and TRBJ2-1, reads GAGVSQSPSNKVTEKGKDVELRCDPISGHTALYWYRQSLGQGLEFLIYFQGNSAPDKSGLPSDRFSAERTGGSVSTLTIQRTQQEDSAVYLCASSSSLAGGKQFFGPGTRLTVL.

This clonotype was detected ten times or more. V and J are TRBV18 and TRBJ1-1; D uncertain. CDR1 is KGHSH and CDR2 is LQKENI in the germline V gene. The CDR3 totals 11 residues. V lost 6 bases to trimming and J lost 4 bases, with 6 bases between them. The CDR3 DNA is TGTGCCAGCTCCTGGGGCACTGAAGCTTTCTTT. This encodes CASSWGTEAFF.

This chain connects TRBV29-1 to TRBJ1-1; no reliable D call. Trimming stripped 6 bases from V and 4 bases from J, with 12 bases between. The CDR3 has 12 amino acids. The germline V gene encodes CDR1 SQVTM and CDR2 ANQGSEA. CDR3: CSVDEGSTEAFF. For the CDR3, the DNA is TGCAGCGTGGACGAGGGAAGCACTGAAGCTTTCTTT.

In its sample, this clonotype was seen a few times. V is TRBV15 and J is TRBJ2-7; tentative D call: TRBD1 (6 bases). Germline assignment: CDR1 LNHNV and CDR2 YYDKDF (reference sequence). Trimming cost V 0 bases and J 4 bases, with 13 bases left between them. This CDR3 is 15 amino acids long. The DNA of the CDR3 is TGTGCCACCAGCAGAGATAAACAGGGCTGGTACGAGCAGTACTTC. Translation: CATSRDKQGWYEQYF.

At least ten counts were recorded for this clonotype. Relative to the germline gene, one junction end is altered; a read error may explain this. The rearrangement uses TRBV6-1 and TRBJ2-5; D unclear. The CDR3 is 10 amino acids. CDR1 MNHNS and CDR2 SASEGT come from the germline V gene. CDR3 loop: CASGEGTQYF. DNA for the CDR3: TGTGCCAGCGGTGAAGGGACCCAGTACTTC.